The 24 T cell receptor beta chains below come from one sample, sequenced in a study of shared clonotypes between healthy human individuals. Assay: immunoSEQ multiplex PCR; the TCRdb copy retains only in-frame clones and omits some. This sample has 110,000 or so clones, with 55% to 70% found just once. The specimen sequenced was memory CD8+ T cells sorted from blood. As for subset: CD45RO+ cells pooled with CCR7-negative TemRA cells. The receptors were gathered from a woman between 25 and 40 years old in good health.

This rearrangement joins TRBV7-2 to TRBJ2-7; the D gene is possibly TRBD2 (6 bases). This CDR3 has 13 amino acids. The ends were cut back, 5 bases at V and 6 bases at J, with 14 bases in the middle. The germline V gene has CDR1 SGHTA and CDR2 FQGNSA. This chain's CDR3 is CASSPRDFLEQYF. The CDR3 DNA reads TGTGCCAGCAGCCCACGGGACTTTCTCGAGCAGTACTTC. The whole variable domain, remainder taken from reference TRBV7-2 and TRBJ2-7, is GAGVSQSPSNKVTEKGKDVELRCDPISGHTALYWYRQSLGQGLEFLIYFQGNSAPDKSGLPSDRFSAERTGGSVSTLTIQRTQQEDSAVYLCASSPRDFLEQYFGPGTRLTVT.

There are a few counts of this clone. This chain joins TRBV19 and TRBJ2-7, with D perhaps matching TRBD2 (6 bases). Germline V gene sequence: CDR1 LNHDA, CDR2 SQIVND (reference sequence). Between the trimmed V and J ends, which lost 6 bases and 5 bases, there was a span of 14 bases. The CDR3 extends over 13 amino acids. The CDR3 DNA is TGTGCCAGTAGGTCCGGGAGAAGCAACGAGCAGTACTTC. Translating it yields CASRSGRSNEQYF.

This clone was recorded a few times. This chain links TRBV14 with TRBJ2-1, with D possibly called TRBD1 or TRBD2 (5 bases each). V was trimmed by 4 bases and J by 5 bases, leaving 15 bases between them. There are 15 residues in the CDR3. Germline values: CDR1 SGHDN, CDR2 FVKESK. CDR3 sequence reads: CASSPTRGRNNEQFF. The CDR3, as DNA: TGTGCCAGCAGCCCTACCCGGGGACGGAACAATGAGCAGTTCTTC.

This sequence joins TRBV27 and TRBJ2-7; 8 bases align to TRBD1. V lost 5 bases to trimming and J lost 2 bases; unmatched junction nucleotides: 8. The CDR3 has 15 residues. CDR1 MNHEY and CDR2 SMNVEV come from the germline V gene (reference sequence). The CDR3 DNA reads TGTGCCAGCAGTCCAACCGGGACAGGAGCCTACGAGCAGTACTTC. Translating gives CASSPTGTGAYEQYF.

This clone was found a few times. The chain uses TRBV6-4 and TRBJ2-1; D possibly uses TRBD1 or TRBD2 (5 bases each). V was pared by 1 base and J by 4 bases, with 14 bases between. This CDR3 region has 16 residues. CDR1 is MRHNA and CDR2 is SNTAGT in the germline V gene. CDR3 DNA: TGTGCCAGCAGTGACTTTGGGGGAGAGGGGTACAATGAGCAGTTCTTC. Its translation: CASSDFGGEGYNEQFF.

This clone was seen just once. The chain carries TRBV7-9 and TRBJ2-7; the match to TRBD2 covers 8 bases. Germline trimming cut 2 bases from V and 3 bases from J; bases unmatched to any gene: 3. The germline CDR1 and CDR2 sequences are SEHNR and FQNEAQ (reference sequence). The CDR3 is 14 amino acids. As DNA, the CDR3 is TGTGCCAGCAGCTTAAACCTAGCGGGCTACGAGCAGTACTTC. Translating it yields CASSLNLAGYEQYF.

This clone appeared a few times. CDR3 DNA sequence: TGTGCCTGGGGGAAGGATACCTACGAGCAGTACTTC. This sequence encodes CAWGKDTYEQYF. The chain has TRBV30 and TRBJ2-7; no reliable D call. The CDR3 has 12 residues. V dropped 5 bases and J dropped 2 bases, with 10 bases sitting between them. CDR1 and CDR2 from the germline V gene are GTSNPN and SVGIG (reference sequence).

This clone was picked up many times. This rearrangement joins TRBV6-4 to TRBJ2-2; D gene unclear. There are 13 residues in the CDR3. Germline CDR1 and CDR2: MRHNA and SNTAGT. Trimming cost V 5 bases and J 4 bases, with 8 bases left between them. CDR3 residues: CASSQSVTGELFF. In DNA form, the CDR3 reads TGTGCCAGCAGTCAATCGGTCACCGGGGAGCTGTTTTTT.

The table lists this clone with many counts. The chain combines TRBV7-2 with TRBJ1-1; D gene uncertain. Germline V gives CDR1 SGHTA, CDR2 FQGNSA. This CDR3 is 13 amino acids long. Trimming left V 5 bases short and J 7 bases short, with 14 bases between. CDR3 in amino acids: CASSPYQHIEAFF. Here the CDR3 DNA reads TGTGCCAGCAGCCCTTATCAACACATTGAAGCTTTCTTT.

This chain joins TRBV18 and TRBJ2-5; D uncertain. The length of the CDR3 is 15 residues. Germline V gene data show CDR1 as KGHSH and CDR2 as LQKENI. The V and J ends lost 0 bases and 3 bases respectively, with 11 bases between them. The CDR3 sequence is CASSPPLSQEETQYF. CDR3 in DNA: TGTGCCAGCTCACCACCGTTGTCTCAGGAAGAGACCCAGTACTTC.

The chain carries TRBV4-2 and TRBJ1-4; D is uncertain. Trimming pared 0 bases from V and 0 bases from J, leaving 14 bases between. The CDR3 consists of 18 residues. Per the germline V gene, CDR1 is LGHNA and CDR2 is YNFKEQ. The DNA for the CDR3 is TGTGCCAGCAGCCAAGACCCCCCGGACGGGTCAACTAATGAAAAACTGTTTTTT. It specifies CASSQDPPDGSTNEKLFF.

V usage is TRBV21-1 and J usage is TRBJ1-5. TRBV21-1 is a pseudogene segment. CDR3 size: 16 residues. CDR3 protein: CASSKVEEGEGQPQHF. CDR3 nucleotides: TGTGCCAGCAGCAAAGTAGAGGAGGGAGAGGGTCAGCCCCAGCATTTT.

The chain links TRBV7-9 to TRBJ2-1, with no clear D. The CDR3 covers 17 residues. Trimming took 3 bases from V and 4 from J, leaving 19 bases between them. Germline V gene sequence: CDR1 SEHNR, CDR2 FQNEAQ (reference sequence). This chain's CDR3 is CASSLYSGGPKYNEQFF. CDR3 bases: TGTGCCAGCAGCTTGTACTCTGGCGGTCCTAAATACAATGAGCAGTTCTTC.

This chain joins TRBV28 and TRBJ1-2; possible D gene TRBD1, 5 bases. Germline V gives CDR1 MDHEN, CDR2 SYDVKM. The CDR3 extends over 14 amino acids. Trimming left V 4 bases short and J 4 bases short, with 13 bases between. CDR3 DNA: TGTGCCAGCAGTTCCCCCGAAGGGGTCTATGGCTACACCTTC. Amino acid sequence: CASSSPEGVYGYTF.

This clone has a count of ten or more. The rearrangement uses TRBV15 and TRBJ2-6, with no clear D. The germline V and J ends were trimmed by 0 bases and 0 bases, with 6 bases remaining between them. The CDR3 has 16 residues. Germline loops: CDR1 LNHNV, CDR2 YYDKDF (reference sequence). CDR3 region: CATSREKGSGANVLTF. The CDR3 DNA follows: TGTGCCACCAGCAGAGAGAAGGGCTCTGGGGCCAACGTCCTGACTTTC.

The chain has TRBV10-3 and TRBJ1-1; TRBD1 matches 11 bases. Germline V gene lookup returns CDR1 ENHRY and CDR2 SYGVKD. This CDR3 comprises 15 residues. The V gene end was trimmed by 4 bases and the J gene end by 7 bases; junction bases not matched to a gene: 8. This CDR3 is CAISVGQGALSEAFF. The CDR3 nucleotides are TGTGCCATCAGTGTAGGACAGGGGGCGCTTAGTGAAGCTTTCTTT.

In this sample, this clone turned up a few times. This sequence joins TRBV2 and TRBJ1-4; D gene uncertain. This CDR3 region has 13 residues. Germline V gives CDR1 SNHLY, CDR2 FYNNEI. Deletions cut 4 bases from V and 7 bases from J, with 10 bases between. CDR3: CASSVSRGEKLFF. The CDR3 DNA is TGTGCCAGCAGTGTTAGTAGAGGTGAAAAACTGTTTTTT.

This chain connects TRBV27 to TRBJ2-3; possibly TRBD1 or TRBD2 for D (5 bases each). CDR1 is MNHEY, CDR2 SMNVEV, per germline (reference sequence). Trimming took 6 bases from V and 6 from J, leaving 10 bases between them. This CDR3 has 12 residues. CDR3 sequence (DNA): TGTGCCAGCAGCCATGGGACGGATACGCAGTATTTT. The encoded protein is CASSHGTDTQYF.

This chain links TRBV29-1 with TRBJ2-2; D is ambiguous. Trimming took off 3 bases at V and 5 bases at J, with 7 bases between the two ends. The CDR3 sequence is 12 residues long. Germline V gene data show CDR1 as SQVTM and CDR2 as ANQGSEA. The CDR3 region is CSVDIQTGELFF. The DNA of the CDR3 is TGCAGCGTTGATATCCAAACCGGGGAGCTGTTTTTT.

The chain has TRBV6-1 and TRBJ2-7; TRBD2 matches at 7 bases. The CDR3 covers 17 residues. The V gene's germline CDR1 is MNHNS and CDR2 SASEGT. The trim removed 3 bases at V and 7 bases at J, leaving 18 bases unmatched. The CDR3 spells CASSEGREGPTGWEQYF. DNA for the CDR3: TGTGCCAGCAGTGAGGGTAGGGAGGGCCCTACCGGGTGGGAGCAGTACTTC.

Ten or more counts support this clone. The V gene is TRBV28, the J gene TRBJ2-2; 8 bases align to TRBD2. After removal of 2 bases from V and 6 bases from J, the junction contained 5 bases not matched to a gene. The CDR3 extends over 15 amino acids. Per the germline V gene, CDR1 is MDHEN and CDR2 is SYDVKM. The CDR3 region is CASSLSGSEAGELFF. CDR3 bases: TGTGCCAGCAGTTTAAGCGGGAGTGAGGCCGGGGAGCTGTTTTTT.

The chain joins TRBV5-6 to TRBJ2-1, with TRBD1 matching 12 bases. Germline loops: CDR1 SGHDT, CDR2 YYEEEE. Germline trimming cut 4 bases from V and 6 bases from J; bases unmatched to any gene: 8. This CDR3 is 16 amino acids long. CDR3 region: CASSPGTGGAPNEQFF. CDR3 nucleotides: TGTGCCAGCAGCCCCGGGACAGGGGGCGCCCCCAATGAGCAGTTCTTC.

V is TRBV11-2 and J is TRBJ1-4; a possible D gene is TRBD1 (5 bases). The CDR3 sequence is 15 residues long. Germline V lookup: CDR1 SGHAT, CDR2 FQNNGV. Trimming shortened V by 2 bases and J by 13 bases, and 20 bases separated the two germline ends. The CDR3 DNA reads TGTGCCAGCAGCTTAAACCCCAGGGCAGCTCAGGGACTGTTTTTT. Translation gives CASSLNPRAAQGLFF.

The chain carries TRBV27 and TRBJ1-5, with TRBD1 identical over 8 bases. Per germline, CDR1 MNHEY and CDR2 SMNVEV (reference sequence). The CDR3 has 14 amino acids. V lost 3 bases to trimming and J lost 6 bases; unmatched junction nucleotides: 4. The CDR3, as DNA: TGTGCCAGCAGTTTTTCAGGGGGCTCTCAGCCCCAGCATTTT. It encodes CASSFSGGSQPQHF.